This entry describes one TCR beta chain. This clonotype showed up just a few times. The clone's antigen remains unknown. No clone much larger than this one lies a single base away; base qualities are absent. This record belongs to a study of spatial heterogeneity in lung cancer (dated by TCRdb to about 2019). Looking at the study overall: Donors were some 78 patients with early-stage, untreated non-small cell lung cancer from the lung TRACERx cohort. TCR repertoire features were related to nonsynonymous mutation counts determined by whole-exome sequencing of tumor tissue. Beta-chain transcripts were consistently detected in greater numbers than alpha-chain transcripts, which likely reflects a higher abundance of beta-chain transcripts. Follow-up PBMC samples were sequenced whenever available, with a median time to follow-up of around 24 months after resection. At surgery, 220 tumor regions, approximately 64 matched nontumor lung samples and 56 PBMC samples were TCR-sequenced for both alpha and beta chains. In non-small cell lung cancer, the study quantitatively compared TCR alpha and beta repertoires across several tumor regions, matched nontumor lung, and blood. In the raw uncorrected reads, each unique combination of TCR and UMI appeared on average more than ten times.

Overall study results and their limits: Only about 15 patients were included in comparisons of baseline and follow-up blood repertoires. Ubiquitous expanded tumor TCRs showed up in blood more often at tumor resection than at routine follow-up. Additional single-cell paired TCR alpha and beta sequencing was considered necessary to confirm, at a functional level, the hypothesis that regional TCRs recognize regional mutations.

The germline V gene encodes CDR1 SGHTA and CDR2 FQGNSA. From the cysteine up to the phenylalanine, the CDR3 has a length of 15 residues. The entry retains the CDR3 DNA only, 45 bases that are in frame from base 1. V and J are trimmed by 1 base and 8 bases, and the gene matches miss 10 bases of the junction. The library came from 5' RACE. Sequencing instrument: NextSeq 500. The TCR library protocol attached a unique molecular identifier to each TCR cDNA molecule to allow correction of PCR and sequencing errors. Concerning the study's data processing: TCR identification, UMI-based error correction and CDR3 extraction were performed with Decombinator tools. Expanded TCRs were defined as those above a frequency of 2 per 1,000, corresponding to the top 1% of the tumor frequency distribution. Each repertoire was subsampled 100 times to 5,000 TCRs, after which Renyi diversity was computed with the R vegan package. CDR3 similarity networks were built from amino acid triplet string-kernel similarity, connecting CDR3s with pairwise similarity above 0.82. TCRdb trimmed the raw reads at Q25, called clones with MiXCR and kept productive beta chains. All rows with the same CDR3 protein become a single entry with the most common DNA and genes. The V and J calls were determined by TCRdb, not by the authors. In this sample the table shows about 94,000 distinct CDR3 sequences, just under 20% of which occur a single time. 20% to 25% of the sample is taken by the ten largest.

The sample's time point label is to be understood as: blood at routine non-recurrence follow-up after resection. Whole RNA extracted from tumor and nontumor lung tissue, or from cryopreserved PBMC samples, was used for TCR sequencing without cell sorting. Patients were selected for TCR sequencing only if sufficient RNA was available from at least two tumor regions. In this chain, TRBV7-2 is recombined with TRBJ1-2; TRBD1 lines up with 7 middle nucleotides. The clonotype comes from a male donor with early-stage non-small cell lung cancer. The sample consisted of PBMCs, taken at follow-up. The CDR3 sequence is CASSLESGQLIGYTF. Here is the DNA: TGTGCCAGCAGCTTAGAGTCGGGACAGCTCATCGGCTACACCTTC.